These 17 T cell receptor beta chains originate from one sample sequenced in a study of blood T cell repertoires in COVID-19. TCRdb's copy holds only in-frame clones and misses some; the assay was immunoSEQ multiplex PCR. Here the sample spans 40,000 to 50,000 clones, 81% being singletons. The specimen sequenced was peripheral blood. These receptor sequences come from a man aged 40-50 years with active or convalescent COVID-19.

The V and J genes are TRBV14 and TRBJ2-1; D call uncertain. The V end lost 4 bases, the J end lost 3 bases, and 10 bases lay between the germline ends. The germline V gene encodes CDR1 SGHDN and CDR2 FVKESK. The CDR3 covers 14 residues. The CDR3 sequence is CASSLAANYNEQFF. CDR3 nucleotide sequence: TGTGCCAGCAGCCTCGCGGCCAACTACAATGAGCAGTTCTTC.

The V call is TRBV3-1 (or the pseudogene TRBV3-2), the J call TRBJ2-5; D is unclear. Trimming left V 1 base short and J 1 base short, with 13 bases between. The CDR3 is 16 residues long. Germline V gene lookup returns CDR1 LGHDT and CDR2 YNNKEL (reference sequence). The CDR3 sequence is CASSQVYSFFQETQYF. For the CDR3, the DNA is TGTGCCAGCAGCCAAGTGTATTCCTTCTTCCAAGAGACCCAGTACTTC.

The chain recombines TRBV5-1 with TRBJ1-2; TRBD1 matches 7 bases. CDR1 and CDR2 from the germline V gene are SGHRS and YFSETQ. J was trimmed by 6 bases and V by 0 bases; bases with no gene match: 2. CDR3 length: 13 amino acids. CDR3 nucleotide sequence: TGCGCCAGCAGCTTGGGGGGGACAGATGGCTACACCTTC. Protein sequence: CASSLGGTDGYTF.

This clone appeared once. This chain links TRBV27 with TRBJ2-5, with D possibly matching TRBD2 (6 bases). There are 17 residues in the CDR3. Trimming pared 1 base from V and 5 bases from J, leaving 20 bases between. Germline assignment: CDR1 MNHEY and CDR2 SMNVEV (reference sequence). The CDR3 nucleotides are TGTGCCAGCAGTTTATACCCTCACTTCGGGAGACAGGAGACCCAGTACTTC. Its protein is CASSLYPHFGRQETQYF.

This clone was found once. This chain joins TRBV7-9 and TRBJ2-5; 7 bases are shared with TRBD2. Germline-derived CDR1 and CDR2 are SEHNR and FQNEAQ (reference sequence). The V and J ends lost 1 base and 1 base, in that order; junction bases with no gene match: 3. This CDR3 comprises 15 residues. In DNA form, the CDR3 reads TGTGCCAGCAGCTTAGAGCGGGGTGGCCAAGAGACCCAGTACTTC. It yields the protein CASSLERGGQETQYF.

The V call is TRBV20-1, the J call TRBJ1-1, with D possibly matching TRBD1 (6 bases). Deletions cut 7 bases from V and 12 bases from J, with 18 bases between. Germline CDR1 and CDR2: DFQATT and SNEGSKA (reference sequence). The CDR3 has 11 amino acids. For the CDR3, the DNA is TGCAGTGTTTTACAGGGAGGGATAACTTTCTTT. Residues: CSVLQGGITFF.

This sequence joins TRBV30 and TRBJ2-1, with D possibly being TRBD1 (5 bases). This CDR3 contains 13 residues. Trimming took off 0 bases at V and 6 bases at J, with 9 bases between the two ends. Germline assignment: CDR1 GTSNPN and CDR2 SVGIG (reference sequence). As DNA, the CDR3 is TGTGCCTGGAGTGTTTCACAGGTCAATGAGCAGTTCTTC. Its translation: CAWSVSQVNEQFF. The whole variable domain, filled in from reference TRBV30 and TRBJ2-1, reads SQTIHQWPATLVQPVGSPLSLECTVEGTSNPNLYWYRQAAGRGLQLLFYSVGIGQISSEVPQNLSASRPQDRQFILSSKKLLLSDSGFYLCAWSVSQVNEQFFGPGTRLTVL.

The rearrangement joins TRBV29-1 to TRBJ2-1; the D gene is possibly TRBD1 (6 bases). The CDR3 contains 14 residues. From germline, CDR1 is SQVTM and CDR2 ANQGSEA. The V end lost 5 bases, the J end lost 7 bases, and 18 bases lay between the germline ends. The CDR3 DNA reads TGCAGCGTTCATATCCAGCAAAGGGGGAATGAGCAGTTCTTC. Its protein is CSVHIQQRGNEQFF.

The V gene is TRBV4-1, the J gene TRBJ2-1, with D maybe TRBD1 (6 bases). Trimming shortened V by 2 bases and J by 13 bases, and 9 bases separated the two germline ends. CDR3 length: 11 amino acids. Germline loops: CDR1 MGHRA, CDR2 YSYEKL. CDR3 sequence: CASSQNREQFF. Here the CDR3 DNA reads TGCGCCAGCAGCCAAAACAGGGAACAGTTCTTC.

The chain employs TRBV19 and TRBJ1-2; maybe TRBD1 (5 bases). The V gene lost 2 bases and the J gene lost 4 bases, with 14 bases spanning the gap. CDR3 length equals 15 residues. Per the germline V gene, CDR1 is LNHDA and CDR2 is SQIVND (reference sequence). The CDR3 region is CASSINAGQGYGYTF. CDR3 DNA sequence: TGTGCCAGTAGTATAAACGCCGGACAAGGCTATGGCTACACCTTC. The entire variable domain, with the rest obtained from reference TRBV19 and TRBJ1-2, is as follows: DGGITQSPKYLFRKEGQNVTLSCEQNLNHDAMYWYRQDPGQGLRLIYYSQIVNDFQKGDIAEGYSVSREKKESFPLTVTSAQKNPTAFYLCASSINAGQGYGYTFGSGTRLTVV.

The chain's CDR3 is CASSDWRSNEQFF. DNA of the CDR3: TGTGCCAGCAGTGATTGGAGGTCCAATGAGCAGTTCTTC. The chain links TRBV25-1 to TRBJ2-1; D may be TRBD2 (5 bases). Germline-derived CDR1 and CDR2 are MGHDK and SYGVNS. The CDR3 is 13 residues long. V was pared by 3 bases and J by 6 bases, with 9 bases between.

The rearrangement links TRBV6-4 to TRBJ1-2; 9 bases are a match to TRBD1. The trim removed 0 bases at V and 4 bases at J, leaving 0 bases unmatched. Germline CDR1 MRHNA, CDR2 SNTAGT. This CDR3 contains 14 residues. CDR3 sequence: CASSDSTGGYGYTF. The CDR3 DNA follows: TGTGCCAGCAGTGACTCGACAGGGGGCTATGGCTACACCTTC.

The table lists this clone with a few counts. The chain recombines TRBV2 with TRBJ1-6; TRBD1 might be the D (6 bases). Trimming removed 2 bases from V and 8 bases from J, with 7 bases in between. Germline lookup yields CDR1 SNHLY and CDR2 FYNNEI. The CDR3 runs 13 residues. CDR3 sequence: CASSEQGYSPLHF. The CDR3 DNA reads TGTGCCAGCAGTGAACAGGGGTATTCACCCCTCCACTTT.

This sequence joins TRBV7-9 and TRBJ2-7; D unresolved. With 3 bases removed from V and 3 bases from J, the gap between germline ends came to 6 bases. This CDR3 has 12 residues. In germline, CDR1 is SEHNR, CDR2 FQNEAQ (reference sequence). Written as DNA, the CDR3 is TGTGCCAGCAGCTTCGGTAACTACGAGCAGTACTTC. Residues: CASSFGNYEQYF.

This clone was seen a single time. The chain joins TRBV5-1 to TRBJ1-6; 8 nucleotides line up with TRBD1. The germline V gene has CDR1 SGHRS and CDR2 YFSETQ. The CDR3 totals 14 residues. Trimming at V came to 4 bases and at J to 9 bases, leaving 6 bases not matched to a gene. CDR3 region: CASSQGQVRSPLHF. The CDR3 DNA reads TGCGCCAGCAGCCAGGGACAGGTGCGTTCACCCCTCCACTTT.

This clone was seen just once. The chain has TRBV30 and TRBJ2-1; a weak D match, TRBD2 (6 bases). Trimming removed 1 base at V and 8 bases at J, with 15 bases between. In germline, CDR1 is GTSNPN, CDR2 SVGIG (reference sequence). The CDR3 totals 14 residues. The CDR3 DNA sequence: TGTGCCTGGAGTGGACTGGGGGGACCACATGAGCAGTTCTTC. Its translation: CAWSGLGGPHEQFF.

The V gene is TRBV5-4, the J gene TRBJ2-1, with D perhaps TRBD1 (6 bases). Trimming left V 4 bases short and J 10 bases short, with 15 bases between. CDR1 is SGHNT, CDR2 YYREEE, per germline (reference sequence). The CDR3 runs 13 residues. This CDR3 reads CASSPAAGAEQFF. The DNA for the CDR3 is TGTGCCAGCAGCCCGGCGGCAGGGGCCGAGCAGTTCTTC.